The 13 T cell receptor beta chains below all came from one sample that was sequenced in a study of CXCR3-negative and CXCR3-positive naive CD8 T cells. UMI-labeled 5' RACE TRB cDNA libraries were prepared from the cells. TCRdb processed the 5' RACE reads again and assigns one entry to each CDR3 protein, with no DNA. The table lists 45,000 to 65,000 distinct CDR3 sequences. Sequenced input: naive CXCR3- CD8+ T cells from blood. Noted subset: CD45RO-CCR7+CD27+CD95- naive CD8+ T cells lacking CXCR3 (TNR3-). The receptors come from a human donor in good health. Some clones in this sample may be carry-over from other donors' samples.

The chain is built from TRBV4-1 and TRBJ2-2. The CDR3 covers 17 residues. Germline values: CDR1 MGHRA, CDR2 YSYEKL. The CDR3 loop is CASSQDTGPENTGELFF.

This chain links TRBV5-1 with TRBJ2-7; there is no DNA to check the TCRdb D call of TRBD2. The CDR3 has 14 amino acids. CDR1 is SGHRS and CDR2 is YFSETQ in the germline V gene. CDR3 sequence reads: CASSLGRGRVEQYF.

This rearrangement joins TRBV6-2 or TRBV6-3 to TRBJ2-1; no DNA is available, so the TRBD1 call from TCRdb remains unchecked. Germline loops: CDR1 MNHEY, CDR2 SVGEGT. The length of the CDR3 is 14 residues. This CDR3 is CASSYGGGPNEQFF.

J is TRBJ2-7 and V is TRBV27. The CDR3 has 13 amino acids. Germline V gene lookup returns CDR1 MNHEY and CDR2 SMNVEV (reference sequence). CDR3 in amino acids: CASSLSGPYEQYF.

This CDR3 is CASSAAQGVNEKLFF. V gene TRBV7-8 combines with J gene TRBJ1-4; the D call of TRBD1 rests on TCRdb alone, since no DNA is present to check it. Germline V gene sequence: CDR1 SGHVS, CDR2 FQNEAQ. This CDR3 region has 15 residues.

The chain has TRBV29-1 and TRBJ1-2; lacking DNA, the TRBD1 call made by TCRdb goes unchecked. Germline V gene data show CDR1 as SQVTM and CDR2 as ANQGSEA. CDR3 size: 14 residues. CDR3 amino acids: CSVFGQTTNYGYTF.

The genes are TRBV15 and TRBJ2-1. Germline-derived CDR1 and CDR2 are LNHNV and YYDKDF (reference sequence). The CDR3 extends over 15 amino acids. The CDR3 reads CATSLEVRIRNEQFF.

This chain uses TRBV19 with TRBJ2-3; there is no DNA to check the TCRdb D call of TRBD1. The CDR3 covers 15 residues. Germline CDR1 and CDR2: LNHDA and SQIVND (reference sequence). The CDR3 loop reads CASSIAGQAGDTQYF.

The V call is TRBV9, the J call TRBJ2-7. This CDR3 region has 15 residues. Germline V gene lookup returns CDR1 SGDLS and CDR2 YYNGEE. The CDR3 here is CASSVEPAVSYEQYF.

V and J are TRBV3-1 and TRBJ2-6; TCRdb gives TRBD2 as the D gene, but with no DNA this cannot be confirmed. This CDR3 spans 17 amino acids. Germline V lookup: CDR1 LGHDT, CDR2 YNNKEL (reference sequence). CDR3 residues: CASSDGTSGIWANVLTF.

This chain connects TRBV29-1 to TRBJ2-5. The CDR3 sequence is 13 residues long. Germline values: CDR1 SQVTM, CDR2 ANQGSEA. This chain's CDR3 is CSANSGYGETQYF.

The genes are TRBV4-1 and TRBJ2-7; the TCRdb call, TRBD2, lacks DNA for checking. The CDR3 has 15 amino acids. CDR1 is MGHRA and CDR2 is YSYEKL in the germline V gene. The CDR3 is CASSHPGLGNYEQYF.

The rearrangement links TRBV12-3 or TRBV12-4 to TRBJ2-2; TCRdb picks TRBD2, but there is no DNA to check that call. The CDR3 covers 18 residues. CDR3 sequence: CASSGVNPPPGNTGELFF.